This T cell receptor beta chain emerged from a study of OX40 agonist ivuxolimab in advanced cancers. Turning to the study itself: Patients were dosed intravenously with ivuxolimab at 0.01 to 10 mg/kg every 2 weeks. Regarding the study as a whole: Doses of 0.1 to 3.0 mg/kg were accompanied by clonal expansion of CD4+ and CD8+ blood T cells by week 6. Compared with CD4+, CD8+ T cells on average had more expanded clones.

Repertoires were generated with immunoSEQ multiplex PCR, while TCRdb's copy carries only in-frame clones and drops some. The table shows approximately 18,000 clones, with 60% to 85% occurring only once. The CDR3 length is 14 residues. CDR1 and CDR2 from the germline V gene are SEHNR and FQNEAQ (reference sequence). J lost 5 bases, V lost 5 bases, and 6 bases had no gene match. With regard to this clone: What it binds is not known.

J is TRBJ1-5 and V is TRBV7-9, with 7 bases lining up with TRBD1. The sequence was collected from an adult with an advanced solid tumor such as melanoma, head and neck, liver or kidney cancer. The specimen was CD4+ or CD8+ T cells sorted from blood, collected in a trial of the OX40 agonist ivuxolimab. The CDR3 DNA is TGTGCCAGCAGCCGCGGGACAGCCGATCAGCCCCAGCATTTT. Its protein product is CASSRGTADQPQHF.